The 10 T cell receptor beta chains in this list originate from one sample, sequenced in a study of glioma-infiltrating T cells after dendritic cell vaccination. Repertoires were generated with immunoSEQ multiplex PCR, while TCRdb's copy carries only in-frame clones and drops some. This sample has under 70,000 clones, with roughly 80% found just once. Sequenced here: blood, sampled before dendritic cell vaccination. These receptors were taken from a human donor with glioblastoma.

This clone was seen just once. The J gene is TRBJ2-5, the V gene TRBV4-1; TRBD2 might be the D (5 bases). CDR1 and CDR2 from the germline V gene are MGHRA and YSYEKL. There are 13 residues in the CDR3. The V end was cut by 7 bases, the J end by 7 bases, with 16 bases between. The CDR3 sequence is CASKQFLGGTQYF. For the CDR3, the DNA is TGCGCCAGCAAGCAATTTTTAGGAGGGACCCAGTACTTC.

This clone was counted a few times. The chain joins TRBV2 to TRBJ2-4, with 7 bases that match TRBD2. V lost 7 bases and J lost 1; bases outside the gene matches: 4. The CDR3 length is 14 residues. Germline CDR1 SNHLY, CDR2 FYNNEI. CDR3 DNA sequence: TGTGCCAGCACCGGGGGGATGGCCAAAAACATTCAGTACTTC. It is translated as CASTGGMAKNIQYF.

The V call is TRBV2, the J call TRBJ2-6; 7 positions match TRBD1. With V trimmed by 5 bases and J by 4 bases, 5 bases remained unmatched. CDR3 length: 15 amino acids. CDR1 is SNHLY, CDR2 FYNNEI, per germline. CDR3 bases: TGTGCCAGCAGTCCCGACAGGGCCGGGGCCAACGTCCTGACTTTC. This translates into CASSPDRAGANVLTF.

The genes are TRBV6-1 and TRBJ1-3; tentative D call: TRBD1 (6 bases). V gave up 4 bases and J gave up 0 bases, with 10 bases separating them. Looked up from germline, CDR1 is MNHNS and CDR2 is SASEGT. This CDR3 has 15 amino acids. DNA of the CDR3: TGTGCCAGCAGTGTGGACAGCCACTCTGGAAACACCATATATTTT. As protein: CASSVDSHSGNTIYF.

This rearrangement joins TRBV10-1 to TRBJ1-1; possibly TRBD1 for D (5 bases). The length of the CDR3 is 13 residues. The germline V gene encodes CDR1 WNHNN and CDR2 SYGVQD (reference sequence). V was pared by 0 bases and J by 12 bases, with 14 bases between. The CDR3 spells CASSESKGAGTFF. The CDR3 DNA is TGCGCCAGCAGTGAGTCGAAAGGGGCAGGGACTTTCTTT.

The genes are TRBV7-2 and TRBJ2-5; D is possibly TRBD2 (5 bases). CDR3 length: 17 amino acids. Per the germline V gene, CDR1 is SGHTA and CDR2 is FQGNSA. The V gene lost 0 bases and the J gene lost 3 bases, with 17 bases spanning the gap. CDR3 sequence: CASSLARQVRGKETQYF. Written as DNA, the CDR3 is TGTGCCAGCAGCTTAGCGAGGCAGGTCCGGGGAAAAGAGACCCAGTACTTC.

V is TRBV7-9 and J is TRBJ1-6; no reliable D call. With 2 bases removed from V and 8 bases from J, the gap between germline ends came to 4 bases. The CDR3 length is 12 residues. In germline, CDR1 is SEHNR, CDR2 FQNEAQ (reference sequence). CDR3 coding DNA: TGTGCCAGCAGCTTACAGGATTCACCCCTCCACTTT. As protein: CASSLQDSPLHF.

This sequence joins TRBV7-6 and TRBJ1-6; D call uncertain. Germline CDR1 SGHVS, CDR2 FNYEAQ. V dropped 5 bases and J dropped 6 bases, with 17 bases sitting between them. There are 16 residues in the CDR3. The CDR3 reads CASSPGRPEGNSPLHF. The CDR3 DNA sequence: TGTGCCAGCAGCCCGGGGAGGCCAGAGGGTAATTCACCCCTCCACTTT.

This clone appeared a single time. At one of its ends the junction is not consistent with the germline gene, which may arise from a read error. The chain has TRBV19 and TRBJ1-6, with D hard to call. Germline loops: CDR1 LNHDA, CDR2 SQIVND (reference sequence). The CDR3 is 14 amino acids. The CDR3 region is CASSIRPYDSPLHF. The CDR3 nucleotides read TGTGCCAGTAGTATCCGCCCCTATGATTCACCCCTCCACTTT. Supplemented by reference TRBV19 and TRBJ1-6, the full variable domain reads DGGITQSPKYLFRKEGQNVTLSCEQNLNHDAMYWYRQDPGQGLRLIYYSQIVNDFQKGDIAEGYSVSREKKESFPLTVTSAQKNPTAFYLCASSIRPYDSPLHFGNGTRLTVT.

V is TRBV18 and J is TRBJ1-4; no clear D gene. CDR3 length: 16 amino acids. The V end was cut by 3 bases, the J end by 3 bases, with 14 bases between. Germline V CDR1 and CDR2: KGHSH, LQKENI. CDR3 DNA: TGTGCCAGCTCACCCCGGGGTGTGGAGTCTAATGAAAAACTGTTTTTT. Encoded protein: CASSPRGVESNEKLFF.